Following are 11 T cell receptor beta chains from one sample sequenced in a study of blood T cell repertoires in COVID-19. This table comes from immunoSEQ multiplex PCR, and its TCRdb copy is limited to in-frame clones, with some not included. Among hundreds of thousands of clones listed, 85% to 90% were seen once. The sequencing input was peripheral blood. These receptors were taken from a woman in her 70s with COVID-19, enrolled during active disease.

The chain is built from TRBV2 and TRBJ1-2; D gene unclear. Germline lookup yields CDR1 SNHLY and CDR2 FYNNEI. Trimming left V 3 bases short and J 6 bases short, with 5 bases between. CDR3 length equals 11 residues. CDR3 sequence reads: CASSERDGYTF. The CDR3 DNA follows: TGTGCCAGCAGTGAGAGGGATGGCTACACCTTC. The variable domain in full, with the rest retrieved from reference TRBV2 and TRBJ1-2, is EPEVTQTPSHQVTQMGQEVILRCVPISNHLYFYWYRQILGQKVEFLVSFYNNEISEKSEIFDDQFSVERPDGSNFTLKIRSTKLEDSAMYFCASSERDGYTFGSGTRLTVV.

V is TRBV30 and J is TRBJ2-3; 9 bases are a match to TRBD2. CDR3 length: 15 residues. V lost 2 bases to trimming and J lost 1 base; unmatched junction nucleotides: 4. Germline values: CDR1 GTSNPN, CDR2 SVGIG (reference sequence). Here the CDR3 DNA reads TGTGCCTGGAGTAGCGGGGGGTCTGGCACAGATACGCAGTATTTT. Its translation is CAWSSGGSGTDTQYF.

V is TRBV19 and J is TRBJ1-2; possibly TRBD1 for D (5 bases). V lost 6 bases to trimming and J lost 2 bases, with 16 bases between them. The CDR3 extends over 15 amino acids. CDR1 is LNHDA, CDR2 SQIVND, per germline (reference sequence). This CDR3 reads CASSLTGVENYGYTF. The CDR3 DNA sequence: TGTGCCAGTAGCCTCACGGGGGTCGAAAACTATGGCTACACCTTC.

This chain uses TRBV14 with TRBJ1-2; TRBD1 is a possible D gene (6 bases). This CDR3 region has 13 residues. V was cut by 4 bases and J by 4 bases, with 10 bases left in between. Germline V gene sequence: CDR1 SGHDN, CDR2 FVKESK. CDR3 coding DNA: TGTGCCAGCAGCCGTCAGGGGTTCTATGGCTACACCTTC. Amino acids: CASSRQGFYGYTF. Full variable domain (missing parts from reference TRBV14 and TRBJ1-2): EAGVTQFPSHSVIEKGQTVTLRCDPISGHDNLYWYRRVMGKEIKFLLHFVKESKQDESGMPNNRFLAERTGGTYSTLKVQPAELEDSGVYFCASSRQGFYGYTFGSGTRLTVV.

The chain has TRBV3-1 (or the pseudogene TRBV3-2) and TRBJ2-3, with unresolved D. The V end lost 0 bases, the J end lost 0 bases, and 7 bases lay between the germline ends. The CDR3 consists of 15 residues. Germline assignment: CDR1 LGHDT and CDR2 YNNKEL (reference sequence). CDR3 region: CASSQDWASTDTQYF. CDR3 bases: TGTGCCAGCAGCCAAGACTGGGCTAGCACAGATACGCAGTATTTT.

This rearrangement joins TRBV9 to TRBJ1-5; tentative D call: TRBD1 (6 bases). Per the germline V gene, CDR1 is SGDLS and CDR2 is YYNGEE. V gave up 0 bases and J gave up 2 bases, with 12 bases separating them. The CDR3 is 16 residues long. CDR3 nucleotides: TGTGCCAGCAGCGTAGGCTGGACAGAAGGCAATCAGCCCCAGCATTTT. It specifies CASSVGWTEGNQPQHF. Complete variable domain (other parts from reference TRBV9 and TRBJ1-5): DSGVTQTPKHLITATGQRVTLRCSPRSGDLSVYWYQQSLDQGLQFLIQYYNGEERAKGNILERFSAQQFPDLHSELNLSSLELGDSALYFCASSVGWTEGNQPQHFGDGTRLSIL.

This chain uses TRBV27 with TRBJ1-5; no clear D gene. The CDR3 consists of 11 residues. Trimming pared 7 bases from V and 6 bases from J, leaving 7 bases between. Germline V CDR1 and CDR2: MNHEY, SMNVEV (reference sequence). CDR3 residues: CASMQCQPQHF. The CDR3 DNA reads TGTGCCAGCATGCAGTGTCAGCCCCAGCATTTT.

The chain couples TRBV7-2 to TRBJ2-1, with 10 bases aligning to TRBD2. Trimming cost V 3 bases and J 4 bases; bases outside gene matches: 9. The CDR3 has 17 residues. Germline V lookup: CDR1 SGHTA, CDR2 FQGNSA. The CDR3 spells CASSFRPGTSVYNEQFF. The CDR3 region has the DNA TGTGCCAGCAGCTTCCGCCCCGGGACTAGCGTATACAATGAGCAGTTCTTC.

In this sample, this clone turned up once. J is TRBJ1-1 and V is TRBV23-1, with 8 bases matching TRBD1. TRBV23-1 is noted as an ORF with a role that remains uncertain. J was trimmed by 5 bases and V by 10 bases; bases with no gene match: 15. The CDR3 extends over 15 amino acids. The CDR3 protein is CATLCTRTGFTEAFF. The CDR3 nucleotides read TGCGCCACCCTGTGTACAAGGACAGGGTTTACTGAAGCTTTCTTT.

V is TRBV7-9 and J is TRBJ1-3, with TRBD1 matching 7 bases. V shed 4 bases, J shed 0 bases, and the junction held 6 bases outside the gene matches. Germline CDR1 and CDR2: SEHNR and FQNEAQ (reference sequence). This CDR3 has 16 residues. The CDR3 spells CASSSKQGSSGNTIYF. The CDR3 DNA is TGTGCCAGCAGCTCAAAACAGGGGAGCTCTGGAAACACCATATATTTT. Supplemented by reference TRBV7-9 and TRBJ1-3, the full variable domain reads DTGVSQNPRHKITKRGQNVTFRCDPISEHNRLYWYRQTLGQGPEFLTYFQNEAQLEKSRLLSDRFSAERPKGSFSTLEIQRTEQGDSAMYLCASSSKQGSSGNTIYFGEGSWLTVV.

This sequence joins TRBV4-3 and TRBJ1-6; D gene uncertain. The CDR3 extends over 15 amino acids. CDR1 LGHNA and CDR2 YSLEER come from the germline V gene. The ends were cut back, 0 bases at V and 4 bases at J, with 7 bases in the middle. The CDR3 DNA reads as TGCGCCAGCAGCCAAGATGGACTGTATAATTCACCCCTCCACTTT. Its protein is CASSQDGLYNSPLHF.